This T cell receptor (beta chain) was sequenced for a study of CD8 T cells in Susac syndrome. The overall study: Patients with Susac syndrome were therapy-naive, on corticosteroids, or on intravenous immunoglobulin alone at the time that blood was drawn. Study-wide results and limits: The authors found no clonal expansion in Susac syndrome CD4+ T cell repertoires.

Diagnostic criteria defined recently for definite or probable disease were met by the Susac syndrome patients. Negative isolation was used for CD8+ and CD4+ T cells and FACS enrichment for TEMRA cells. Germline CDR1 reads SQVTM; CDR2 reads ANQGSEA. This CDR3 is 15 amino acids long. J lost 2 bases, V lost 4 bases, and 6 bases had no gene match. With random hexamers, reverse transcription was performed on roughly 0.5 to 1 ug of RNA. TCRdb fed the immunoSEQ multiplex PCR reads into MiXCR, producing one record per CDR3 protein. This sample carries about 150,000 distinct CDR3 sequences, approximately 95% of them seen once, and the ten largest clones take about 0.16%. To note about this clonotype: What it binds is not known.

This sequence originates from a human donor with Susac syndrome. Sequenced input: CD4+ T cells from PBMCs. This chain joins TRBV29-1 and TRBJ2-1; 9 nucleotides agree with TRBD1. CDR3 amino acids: CSVGGGQGAYNEQFF. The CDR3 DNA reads TGCAGCGTTGGAGGGGGACAGGGTGCCTACAATGAGCAGTTCTTC.